One and the same sample provided the 30 T cell receptor beta chains below, sequenced in a study of patients and donors after allogeneic stem cell transplantation. MiXCR, run by TCRdb on the RT-PCR reads, gives a single entry per CDR3 protein. The sample has 900,000 to 1,000,000 distinct CDR3 sequences, roughly 17% seen once. Sequencing was carried out using blood, either unsorted or a sorted T cell fraction (not recorded which). The source of these receptors is a human donor who was either an allogeneic HSCT recipient or a stem cell or donor lymphocyte infusion donor (not recorded which). It is not recorded whose cells these are; they may come from a transplant donor.

The J gene is TRBJ2-2, the V gene TRBV5-1, with D possibly matching TRBD2 (6 bases). The CDR3 length is 16 residues. V dropped 4 bases and J dropped 4 bases, with 17 bases sitting between them. CDR1 and CDR2 from the germline V gene are SGHRS and YFSETQ. The CDR3 DNA reads as TGCGCCAGCAGCCCCCAGGCGGGGAAGGGCACCGGGGAGCTGTTTTTT. Translation gives CASSPQAGKGTGELFF.

V gene TRBV5-1 combines with J gene TRBJ1-1; 9 bases are shared with TRBD1. With V trimmed by 0 bases and J by 6 bases, 6 bases remained unmatched. The CDR3 runs 15 residues. Germline V gene sequence: CDR1 SGHRS, CDR2 YFSETQ. CDR3 loop: CASSLVGTGSAEAFF. The CDR3 coding sequence is TGCGCCAGCAGCTTGGTTGGGACAGGGTCTGCTGAAGCTTTCTTT.

This clonotype was counted a few times. V is TRBV20-1 and J is TRBJ2-1, with 9 bases aligning to TRBD2. This CDR3 has 14 amino acids. V shed 6 bases, J shed 7 bases, and the junction held 10 bases outside the gene matches. Per germline, CDR1 DFQATT and CDR2 SNEGSKA (reference sequence). The CDR3 DNA sequence: TGCAGTGCGTGGGGACTAGCAGCTCTTAATGAGCAGTTCTTC. As protein: CSAWGLAALNEQFF.

The chain has TRBV28 and TRBJ2-7; D gene unclear. There are 15 residues in the CDR3. V dropped 3 bases and J dropped 0 bases, with 12 bases sitting between them. Germline CDR1 reads MDHEN; CDR2 reads SYDVKM. The DNA for the CDR3 is TGTGCCAGCAGTTTGGTTTTTGGGTCCTCCTACGAGCAGTACTTC. Protein: CASSLVFGSSYEQYF.

This clonotype was counted a few times. The genes are TRBV10-3 and TRBJ1-1, with no clear D. Germline CDR1 is ENHRY and CDR2 is SYGVKD. This CDR3 has 14 amino acids. The V end was cut by 0 bases, the J end by 0 bases, with 5 bases between. The CDR3 coding sequence is TGTGCCATCAGTGAGTCGACGGTGAACACTGAAGCTTTCTTT. Residues: CAISESTVNTEAFF.

V gene TRBV4-1 combines with J gene TRBJ1-5; D is perhaps TRBD1 (5 bases). The germline V gene encodes CDR1 MGHRA and CDR2 YSYEKL. V shed 1 base and J shed 6 bases, with 13 bases lying between them. This CDR3 contains 15 residues. CDR3 bases: TGCGCCAGCAGCCAAGGGGGGGGAATGGGTCAGCCCCAGCATTTT. This codes for CASSQGGGMGQPQHF.

J is TRBJ1-1 and V is TRBV4-1; D is unclear. V dropped 3 bases and J dropped 4 bases, with 12 bases sitting between them. The germline V gene has CDR1 MGHRA and CDR2 YSYEKL. The CDR3 length is 14 residues. CDR3 sequence (DNA): TGCGCCAGCAGCCACGGAGGACGCGGCACTGAAGCTTTCTTT. It specifies CASSHGGRGTEAFF.

In this sample, this clonotype turned up many times. The chain has TRBV10-3 and TRBJ2-2; D not resolved. CDR1 and CDR2 from the germline V gene are ENHRY and SYGVKD. The CDR3 is 12 residues long. The V end was cut by 6 bases, the J end by 0 bases, with 2 bases between. CDR3 in amino acids: CAISPNTGELFF. The CDR3, as DNA: TGTGCCATCAGCCCGAACACCGGGGAGCTGTTTTTT.

The V call is TRBV7-9, the J call TRBJ1-1, with D perhaps matching TRBD1 (6 bases). Germline CDR1 and CDR2: SEHNR and FQNEAQ (reference sequence). The CDR3 is 14 residues long. The V end lost 6 bases, the J end lost 3 bases, and 14 bases lay between the germline ends. The CDR3 loop is CASSTGGSDTEAFF. DNA of the CDR3: TGTGCCAGCAGTACGGGGGGCTCGGACACTGAAGCTTTCTTT. Supplemented by reference TRBV7-9 and TRBJ1-1, the full variable domain reads DTGVSQNPRHKITKRGQNVTFRCDPISEHNRLYWYRQTLGQGPEFLTYFQNEAQLEKSRLLSDRFSAERPKGSFSTLEIQRTEQGDSAMYLCASSTGGSDTEAFFGQGTRLTVV.

This clonotype showed up just a few times. The gene calls are TRBV6-1 and TRBJ2-1, with 7 bases fitting TRBD2. The V gene's germline CDR1 is MNHNS and CDR2 SASEGT. This CDR3 contains 18 residues. Trimming removed 6 bases from V and 1 base from J; junction bases left unmatched: 15. CDR3: CASSLIGGRAPSYNEQFF. In nucleotides, the CDR3 is TGTGCCAGCAGCCTCATCGGAGGGAGGGCCCCGTCCTACAATGAGCAGTTCTTC.

This clonotype was detected only a few times. DNA for the CDR3: TGTGCCAGCAGTGACAGGGGAGGGGTCTATGAGCAGTTCTTC. Encoded protein: CASSDRGGVYEQFF. The chain recombines TRBV6-1 with TRBJ2-1; TRBD2 is a possible D gene (7 bases). The germline V gene encodes CDR1 MNHNS and CDR2 SASEGT. This CDR3 contains 14 residues. Trimming removed 3 bases at V and 8 bases at J, with 14 bases between.

This clonotype was seen only a few times. The chain has TRBV5-1 and TRBJ2-1, with a possible D match to TRBD2 (5 bases). The germline V gene has CDR1 SGHRS and CDR2 YFSETQ. The CDR3 sequence is 14 residues long. The ends were cut back, 5 bases at V and 0 bases at J, with 9 bases in the middle. CDR3 sequence (DNA): TGCGCCAGCAGAGAGGGCCCCTCCTACAATGAGCAGTTCTTC. Residues: CASREGPSYNEQFF.

Only a few counts were recorded for this clonotype. The gene calls are TRBV4-2 and TRBJ1-6; D may be TRBD1 (6 bases). Trimming left V 4 bases short and J 2 bases short, with 18 bases between. This CDR3 has 18 residues. Looked up from germline, CDR1 is LGHNA and CDR2 is YNFKEQ. CDR3 protein: CASSRTNSGHTYNSPLHF. The CDR3 nucleotides read TGTGCCAGCAGCCGGACTAATTCGGGACACACCTATAATTCACCCCTCCACTTT.

This rearrangement joins TRBV2 to TRBJ2-7, with TRBD2 as a possible D gene (5 bases). V was shortened by 6 bases and J by 1 base, with 16 bases between the two germline ends. Germline-derived CDR1 and CDR2 are SNHLY and FYNNEI. CDR3 length: 15 amino acids. The CDR3 DNA follows: TGTGCCAGCAGGAACGACGGCTGGGAGTCCTACGAGCAGTACTTC. Its protein product is CASRNDGWESYEQYF.

The CDR3 DNA reads TGTGCCATCAGTGTACTGACTAGTCAAGAGACCCAGTACTTC. Translating gives CAISVLTSQETQYF. J is TRBJ2-5 and V is TRBV10-3, with a tentative D call TRBD2 (6 bases). This CDR3 spans 14 amino acids. The ends were cut back, 4 bases at V and 2 bases at J, with 11 bases in the middle. The germline V gene encodes CDR1 ENHRY and CDR2 SYGVKD.

The chain has TRBV29-1 and TRBJ1-1; 7 bases map to TRBD1. The CDR3 totals 13 residues. Germline V CDR1 and CDR2: SQVTM, ANQGSEA. V dropped 6 bases and J dropped 1; count of bases not matched to a gene: 5. CDR3 region: CSVKQGSNTEAFF. The CDR3 nucleotides read TGCAGCGTGAAACAGGGGTCGAACACTGAAGCTTTCTTT.

This chain uses TRBV11-3 with TRBJ2-2; D may be TRBD1 (5 bases). Germline values: CDR1 SGHNT, CDR2 YENEEA. V was pared by 4 bases and J by 3 bases, with 15 bases between. This CDR3 has 16 amino acids. CDR3 amino acids: CASSYGVKGHTGELFF. CDR3 nucleotides: TGTGCCAGCAGCTATGGGGTCAAGGGGCACACCGGGGAGCTGTTTTTT.

This clonotype was seen more than once but under ten times. The chain carries TRBV20-1 and TRBJ2-7; TRBD2 is a possible D gene (7 bases). V lost 1 base and J 3 bases, leaving 19 bases between the germline ends. Germline V gene sequence: CDR1 DFQATT, CDR2 SNEGSKA (reference sequence). The CDR3 is 16 amino acids. CDR3 nucleotide sequence: TGCAGTGCTAGAGTGAGGGGGACTATACTTCACTACGAGCAGTACTTC. Amino acid sequence: CSARVRGTILHYEQYF.

The sample holds a few counts of this clonotype. The chain links TRBV7-4 to TRBJ1-5; 7 bases fit TRBD1. CDR3 length equals 17 residues. The trim removed 6 bases at V and 1 base at J, leaving 12 bases unmatched. Germline CDR1 and CDR2: SGHVT and SQSDAQ. As DNA, the CDR3 is TGTGCCAGCAGACCCCACCCGGGACAGCCAAGCAATCAGCCCCAGCATTTT. This gives the protein CASRPHPGQPSNQPQHF.

The table lists this clonotype with a few counts. This sequence joins TRBV12-3 or TRBV12-4 and TRBJ1-5; a possible D gene is TRBD1 (6 bases). V was trimmed by 5 bases and J by 6 bases, leaving 17 bases between them. The length of the CDR3 is 15 residues. The CDR3 here is CASSPSGGLGQPQHF. The CDR3 DNA follows: TGTGCCAGCAGTCCTTCGGGGGGGCTCGGTCAGCCCCAGCATTTT.

The sample holds a few counts of this clonotype. The rearrangement joins TRBV4-3 to TRBJ2-7; weak D call: TRBD2 (5 bases). This CDR3 spans 14 amino acids. Trimming pared 1 base from V and 1 base from J, leaving 8 bases between. The V gene's germline CDR1 is LGHNA and CDR2 YSLEER. CDR3 residues: CASSQGLPSYEQYF. As DNA, the CDR3 is TGCGCCAGCAGCCAAGGACTACCATCCTACGAGCAGTACTTC.

Ten or more counts support this clonotype. The chain uses TRBV24-1 and TRBJ2-1; 7 bases line up with TRBD2. Germline loops: CDR1 KGHDR, CDR2 SFDVKD. The CDR3 covers 15 residues. Trimming at V came to 3 bases and at J to 8 bases, leaving 9 bases not matched to a gene. The CDR3 protein is CATSDPGLVRDEQFF. The CDR3 DNA sequence: TGTGCCACCAGTGATCCCGGACTAGTTAGGGATGAGCAGTTCTTC.

The CDR3 sequence: CASSPPGTGSREKLFF. CDR3 coding DNA: TGTGCCAGCAGTCCTCCGGGGACAGGGAGTCGTGAAAAACTGTTTTTT. This chain connects TRBV6-1 to TRBJ1-4, with 9 bases identical to TRBD1. Per germline, CDR1 MNHNS and CDR2 SASEGT. The CDR3 has 16 residues. V gave up 5 bases and J gave up 7 bases; unmatched junction bases: 11.

The J gene is TRBJ2-1, the V gene TRBV7-9; 9 nucleotides align to TRBD1. The CDR3 extends over 15 amino acids. The germline V gene encodes CDR1 SEHNR and CDR2 FQNEAQ (reference sequence). The J segment lost 5 bases and the V segment lost 4 bases, leaving 6 bases of the junction unmatched. The CDR3 sequence: CASSSLRDRDNEQFF. In DNA form, the CDR3 reads TGTGCCAGCAGCTCTCTTCGGGACAGGGACAATGAGCAGTTCTTC.

This clonotype turned up a few times. This chain uses TRBV12-3 or TRBV12-4 with TRBJ2-3; D unresolved. This CDR3 region has 16 residues. V was trimmed by 7 bases and J by 0 bases, leaving 17 bases between them. CDR3 DNA: TGTGCCAGCAATACCCAAGGGCGTAGTAGCACAGATACGCAGTATTTT. Amino acid sequence: CASNTQGRSSTDTQYF.

This clonotype was recorded many times. The CDR3 sequence: CSAPVSGGTEAFF. The DNA of the CDR3 is TGCAGTGCCCCCGTTTCGGGGGGGACTGAAGCTTTCTTT. The J gene is TRBJ1-1, the V gene TRBV20-1, with D possibly TRBD1 on 5 matching bases. The CDR3 has 13 residues. The V and J ends lost 6 bases and 5 bases respectively, with 16 bases between them. Germline assignment: CDR1 DFQATT and CDR2 SNEGSKA (reference sequence).

The chain recombines TRBV6-2 or TRBV6-3 with TRBJ2-3; D perhaps matches TRBD2 (5 bases). V gave up 0 bases and J gave up 4 bases, with 14 bases separating them. Germline CDR1 and CDR2: MNHEY and SVGEGT. This CDR3 spans 16 amino acids. The CDR3 sequence is CASSYSGSLGADTQYF. CDR3 DNA sequence: TGTGCCAGCAGTTACTCGGGAAGCTTGGGAGCAGATACGCAGTATTTT.

The rearrangement joins TRBV20-1 to TRBJ1-2; D is perhaps TRBD1 (5 bases). The CDR3 covers 13 residues. Trimming stripped 0 bases from V and 4 bases from J, with 9 bases between. Germline V lookup: CDR1 DFQATT, CDR2 SNEGSKA (reference sequence). CDR3 sequence reads: CSARESGLYGYTF. In DNA form, the CDR3 reads TGCAGTGCTAGAGAATCGGGGCTCTATGGCTACACCTTC.

The chain recombines TRBV9 with TRBJ2-1; 9 bases are shared with TRBD2. Germline V lookup: CDR1 SGDLS, CDR2 YYNGEE. This CDR3 region has 17 residues. V lost 0 bases to trimming and J lost 7 bases; unmatched junction nucleotides: 11. CDR3 nucleotides: TGTGCCAGCAGCGTAGCGCCGAGGGCGGGGGGGCCAAATGAGCAGTTCTTC. This encodes CASSVAPRAGGPNEQFF.

This rearrangement joins TRBV11-2 to TRBJ2-3; possible D gene TRBD2, 6 bases. CDR3 length: 11 residues. V dropped 7 bases and J dropped 8 bases, with 10 bases sitting between them. CDR1 SGHAT and CDR2 FQNNGV come from the germline V gene. CDR3 loop: CASTPGVTQYF. CDR3 bases: TGTGCCAGCACCCCGGGGGTTACGCAGTATTTT.